Listed below are T cell receptor beta chains from one sample, sequenced in a study of T-cell reconstitution after alpha-beta-depleted transplantation in children. TCRdb ran MiXCR on the PCR reads and lists one entry per CDR3 protein. The data contain hundreds of thousands of distinct CDR3 sequences, about 16% of them singletons. Sequencing used PBMCs, mostly from graft donor cells, obtained 360 days after TCRalphabeta/CD19-depleted stem cell transplant. These receptors were obtained from a male patient aged 2 to 10 who had a stem cell transplant for acute lymphoblastic leukemia, so the T cells may come from the graft donor. The CDR3 runs from the conserved cysteine through the conserved F or W. D genes are given only for firm matches. Only part of the rows carry a size: once, few, many, or a class if the clone is expanded.

TRBJ2-7,few,NA,TRBV18,TGTGCCAGCTCACCCCGAGGACGATCGGGTGAGCAGTACTTC,CASSPRGRSGEQYF
TRBJ1-5,NA,TRBD1,TRBV7-8,TGTGCCAGCAGCTTTGACAGGGGGCACCATCAGCCCCAGCATTTT,CASSFDRGHHQPQHF
TRBJ1-1,few,NA,TRBV16,TGTGCCAGCAGCCCAATCTCCCGGGGCGTGAACACTGAAGCTTTCTTT,CASSPISRGVNTEAFF
TRBJ2-5,few,NA,TRBV9,TGTGCCAGCAGCGATGGGACGAGGGAGACCCAGTACTTC,CASSDGTRETQYF
TRBJ2-3,many,TRBD2,TRBV27,TGTGCCAGCAGTTTATTGAGACTAGCGGGAGGAGATACGCAGTATTTT,CASSLLRLAGGDTQYF
TRBJ2-3,many,TRBD2,TRBV7-6,TGTGCCAGCAGCTCCGCTTTGGGTAGCGGGAGGCTGAGCACAGATACGCAGTATTTT,CASSSALGSGRLSTDTQYF
TRBJ2-1,many,TRBD1,TRBV28,TGTGCCAGCAGTAAGACAGGGGGGTTTATAGGGGCTAGAAGCTACAATGAGCAGTTCTTC,CASSKTGGFIGARSYNEQFF
TRBJ2-7,NA,NA,TRBV2,TGTGCCAGCAGTGAACTTGACAGCGGATCCTCCTACGAGCAGTACTTC,CASSELDSGSSYEQYF
TRBJ2-3,many,NA,TRBV29-1,TGCAGCGTTGAAGTAGGGATCGGGACAGATACGCAGTATTTT,CSVEVGIGTDTQYF
TRBJ2-3,few,NA,TRBV27,TGTGCCAGCAGTTTATCGGGCGTGCTGAGCACAGATACGCAGTATTTT,CASSLSGVLSTDTQYF
TRBJ2-3,many,TRBD2,TRBV15,TGTGCCACGCGGACTAGCCGACTCTACACAGATACGCAGTATTTT,CATRTSRLYTDTQYF
TRBJ2-1,few,NA,TRBV4-3,TGCGCCAGCAGCCAAGTCCGACAGGATGAGCAGTTCTTC,CASSQVRQDEQFF
TRBJ2-1,few,TRBD2,TRBV4-1,TGCGCCAGCAGCCGGGAGGGCGGGATTAACAATGAGCAGTTCTTC,CASSREGGINNEQFF
TRBJ2-2,many,TRBD2,TRBV5-1,TGCGCCAGCAGCCTTATCAGTGGCGGACTAGCGGGCAAGGTCACCGGGGAGCTGTTTTTT,CASSLISGGLAGKVTGELFF
TRBJ1-1,many,NA,TRBV20-1,TGCAGTGGCGGAGAGGGGAAGGGTGAAGCTTTCTTT,CSGGEGKGEAFF
TRBJ2-5,few,NA,TRBV20-1,TGCAGTGCTAAAATTTTCGGGACCCAGTACTTC,CSAKIFGTQYF
TRBJ2-2,many,TRBD2,TRBV4-2,TGTGCCAGCAGCTTTGGGAAACTAGCGGCCGGGGAGCTGTTTTTT,CASSFGKLAAGELFF
TRBJ2-2,NA,NA,TRBV27,TGTGCCAGCAGTTCCAATTCTTACACCGGGGAGCTGTTTTTT,CASSSNSYTGELFF
TRBJ1-2,few,TRBD1,TRBV6-5,TGTGCCAGCAAGGCACCGACAGGGCACTATGGCTACACCTTC,CASKAPTGHYGYTF
TRBJ1-1,many,NA,TRBV28,TGTGCCAGCAGTTTGCCGTACATGGGTCGCACTGAAGCTTTCTTT,CASSLPYMGRTEAFF
TRBJ2-3,NA,NA,TRBV5-1,TGCGCCAGTTGCCTGATTGAGAGTGGGGATACGCAGTATTTT,CASCLIESGDTQYF
TRBJ2-1,many,NA,TRBV27,TGTGCCAGCAGTCCTAGGCCCCCGAGATACTCCTACAATGAGCAGTTCTTC,CASSPRPPRYSYNEQFF
TRBJ2-7,many,NA,TRBV4-1,TGCGCCAGCAGCCAAGTCGGTTTGGTCAACGAGCAGTACTTC,CASSQVGLVNEQYF
TRBJ2-3,many,TRBD2,TRBV5-1,TGCGCCAGCAGCTTGTCGCTAGCGGGATCAGATACGCAGTATTTT,CASSLSLAGSDTQYF
TRBJ2-1,many,TRBD1,TRBV4-3,TGCGCCAGCAGCGTACAGGGGGCAGGTAGTGTTGAGCAGTTCTTC,CASSVQGAGSVEQFF
TRBJ2-4,NA,NA,TRBV28,TGTGCCAGCAGTTTATCGGAAAACATTCAGTACTTC,CASSLSENIQYF
TRBJ2-1,few,TRBD1,TRBV10-3,TGTGCCATCAGTGAGTCGACCCACAGGGGTAGCTCCTACAATGAGCAGTTCTTC,CAISESTHRGSSYNEQFF
TRBJ1-5,NA,NA,TRBV4-3,TGCGCCAGCAGCGAGGCCCCCGGGAGGCCCCAGCATTTT,CASSEAPGRPQHF
TRBJ2-7,NA,TRBD2,TRBV12-3/TRBV12-4,TGTGCCAGCAAACCAGGACTAGCGGGAGACGAGCAGTACTTC,CASKPGLAGDEQYF
TRBJ2-2,few,NA,TRBV12-3/TRBV12-4,TGTGCCAGCAGTTATGGACAAGCCGGGGAGCTGTTTTTT,CASSYGQAGELFF
TRBJ2-3,many,NA,TRBV11-2,TGTGCCAGCAGCCCCCCCTTGGGAGATACGCAGTATTTT,CASSPPLGDTQYF
TRBJ2-3,few,NA,TRBV7-9,TGTGCCAGCAGCTTAAGTAACAACGAGAAGCAGTATTTT,CASSLSNNEKQYF
TRBJ2-7,NA,TRBD1,TRBV6-5,TGTGCCAGCAGTTACTCCTTTGTCTCTAAGACAGGGGGCGAGCAGTACTTC,CASSYSFVSKTGGEQYF
TRBJ2-2,few,TRBD2,TRBV20-1,TGCAGTGCAACCCTTAGCGGGATTCGGACCGGGGAGCTGTTTTTT,CSATLSGIRTGELFF
TRBJ2-5,NA,NA,TRBV5-4,TGTGCCAGCAGCTGGGGACCCGCGGGGGAGACCCAGTACTTC,CASSWGPAGETQYF
TRBJ2-7,many,NA,TRBV7-8,TGTGCCAGCAGCTTACTACAGGGACCTTACGAGCAGTACTTC,CASSLLQGPYEQYF